Listed here is a single T cell receptor beta chain. Its specificity is unknown. A much larger clone is a single base away; this may be a read error. This sample was taken from a study of T-cell reconstitution after alpha-beta-depleted transplantation in children. Study conclusions and caveats: Roughly two months post-transplant, alpha-beta T cells reportedly originated from several hundred graft clones that had expanded.

Using unique molecular identifiers, the investigators prepared the TCRbeta library. In TCRdb, the PCR reads were re-called with MiXCR into one record per CDR3 protein. The sample shows around 450,000 distinct CDR3 sequences, around 15% of them seen only once. Material: PBMCs, mostly from graft donor cells, obtained 360 days after TCRalphabeta/CD19-depleted stem cell transplant. The receptor was derived from a boy younger than two who had a stem cell transplant for Wiskott-Aldrich syndrome, so the T cells may come from the graft donor.

The CDR3 is CASRRWSSYEQYF. Here the CDR3 DNA reads TGTGCCAGCAGGCGGTGGAGCTCCTACGAGCAGTACTTC. The rearrangement links TRBV25-1 to TRBJ2-7; D gene unclear. The CDR3 runs 13 residues. The V end lost 6 bases, the J end lost 0 bases, and 9 bases lay between the germline ends. CDR1 MGHDK and CDR2 SYGVNS come from the germline V gene.